This T cell receptor (beta chain) was observed in a study of cytomegalovirus exposure and HLA in healthy donors. Study-level points and caveats: CMV antigen specificity of a few CMV-associated chains was confirmed in vitro. As was reported, the HLA-A and HLA-B alleles of most subjects were accurately predicted from TCR beta sequences. The authors judged a highly shared variant cluster likely a sequencing artifact. Prior analysis indicated that the majority of TCR beta V segments exhibited productivity approximately 87% or approximately 30% of the time.

About this clone itself: The antigen remains undetermined. Mismatch with germline at one junction end may stem from a read error.

Germline CDR1 reads SGDLS; CDR2 reads YYNGEE. This CDR3 spans 16 amino acids. The PCR was carried out with 60 Vbeta primers and 13 Jbeta primers. Sequencing was performed with immunoSEQ multiplex PCR; in TCRdb, only in-frame clones are kept and a portion is missing. The sample lists around 150,000 clones; around 63% were seen once. The source of this sequence is a human donor in good health. The rearrangement links TRBV9 to TRBJ2-3; 13 bases line up with TRBD2. Sequenced material: PBMCs. The CDR3 reads CASSPRTSGGTDTQYF. The CDR3 region has the DNA TGTGCCAGCAGCCCCAGGACTAGCGGGGGCACAGATACGCAATATTTT.